A single sample is the source of the 23 T cell receptor beta chains below, sequenced in a study of T cell responses to AZD1222 COVID-19 vaccine. Clones were sequenced by immunoSEQ multiplex PCR, and TCRdb holds only the in-frame ones, with some missing. The table lists over 120,000 clones, 93% of them singletons. The specimen was peripheral blood, collected on day 0 of AZD1222 vaccination. The origin of the receptors is an adult in good health.

This sequence joins TRBV5-1 and TRBJ1-1; D perhaps matches TRBD1 (5 bases). V lost 3 bases to trimming and J lost 2 bases, with 14 bases between them. The V gene's germline CDR1 is SGHRS and CDR2 YFSETQ. CDR3 size: 15 residues. CDR3 protein: CASSSTDPSNTEAFF. CDR3 DNA sequence: TGCGCCAGCAGCTCGACAGACCCTTCTAACACTGAAGCTTTCTTT.

V and J are TRBV18 and TRBJ2-3; no definite D call. The CDR3 is 14 residues long. The germline V gene has CDR1 KGHSH and CDR2 LQKENI. V lost 0 bases, J lost 2 bases, and 6 bases lay in between. The CDR3 is CASSPPTFTDTQYF. CDR3 DNA sequence: TGTGCCAGCTCACCACCGACCTTCACAGATACGCAGTATTTT.

This clone occurred a few times. The V and J genes are TRBV19 and TRBJ2-6; perhaps TRBD1 as D (6 bases). The germline CDR1 and CDR2 sequences are LNHDA and SQIVND (reference sequence). Trimming left V 5 bases short and J 0 bases short, with 11 bases between. The CDR3 loop spans 16 amino acids. The CDR3 DNA reads TGTGCCAGTAGTGCCGGACAGCGCTCTGGGGCCAACGTCCTGACTTTC. Protein product: CASSAGQRSGANVLTF.

For this clone: At the DNA level, this CDR3 is encoded by other sequences in the same sample as well. The V and J genes are TRBV5-6 and TRBJ1-1, with a tentative D call TRBD1 (6 bases). Deletions cut 0 bases from V and 0 bases from J, with 9 bases between. The CDR3 is made up of 15 amino acids. The germline V gene encodes CDR1 SGHDT and CDR2 YYEEEE. CDR3 sequence reads: CASSLVGGLNTEAFF. The CDR3 nucleotides read TGTGCCAGCAGCTTGGTTGGGGGCTTGAACACTGAAGCTTTCTTT.

This sequence joins TRBV10-3 and TRBJ2-7; D is perhaps TRBD1 or TRBD2 (5 bases each). The V gene lost 3 bases and the J gene lost 1 base, with 10 bases spanning the gap. The CDR3 totals 14 residues. From germline, CDR1 is ENHRY and CDR2 SYGVKD. CDR3 sequence reads: CAISDRDGSYEQYF. The CDR3 nucleotides are TGTGCCATCAGTGACCGGGACGGGTCCTACGAGCAGTACTTC.

The chain joins TRBV3-1 (or the pseudogene TRBV3-2) to TRBJ2-7; perhaps TRBD1 as D (6 bases). V dropped 1 base and J dropped 0 bases, with 7 bases sitting between them. Per the germline V gene, CDR1 is LGHDT and CDR2 is YNNKEL (reference sequence). CDR3 size: 14 residues. CDR3 residues: CASSQGTVSYEQYF. Here the CDR3 DNA reads TGTGCCAGCAGCCAAGGGACAGTCTCCTACGAGCAGTACTTC.

The chain joins TRBV7-9 to TRBJ2-5, with D tentatively TRBD1 (5 bases). The CDR3 is made up of 15 amino acids. With 5 bases removed from V and 8 bases from J, the gap between germline ends came to 21 bases. CDR1 is SEHNR and CDR2 is FQNEAQ in the germline V gene (reference sequence). CDR3 residues: CASSAAGRRQGTQYF. The CDR3 DNA sequence: TGTGCCAGCAGCGCAGCCGGACGTCGCCAGGGTACCCAGTACTTC.

This clone was detected once. V and J are TRBV28 and TRBJ1-1; 7 positions agree with TRBD1. Germline V gives CDR1 MDHEN, CDR2 SYDVKM. After removal of 1 base from V and 1 base from J, the junction contained 3 bases not matched to a gene. The CDR3 is 15 amino acids. DNA of the CDR3: TGTGCCAGCAGTTTATCGGAGGGGGCGAACACTGAAGCTTTCTTT. Protein product: CASSLSEGANTEAFF.

The chain combines TRBV7-3 with TRBJ2-1; possibly TRBD1 or TRBD2 for D (5 bases each). Germline lookup yields CDR1 SGHTA and CDR2 FQGTGA. The CDR3 has 11 residues. Trimming shortened V by 2 bases and J by 10 bases, and 6 bases separated the two germline ends. The CDR3 DNA reads TGTGCCAGCAGCTTATGGGGGGAGCAGTTCTTC. Protein product: CASSLWGEQFF.

The chain joins TRBV11-2 to TRBJ2-2; no clear D. Germline loops: CDR1 SGHAT, CDR2 FQNNGV. V dropped 0 bases and J dropped 4 bases, with 6 bases sitting between them. There are 14 residues in the CDR3. This chain's CDR3 is CASSLDSSTGELFF. The CDR3 nucleotides read TGTGCCAGCAGCTTAGATAGTAGCACCGGGGAGCTGTTTTTT. Together with reference TRBV11-2 and TRBJ2-2, the CDR3 gives the full variable domain: EAGVAQSPRYKIIEKRQSVAFWCNPISGHATLYWYQQILGQGPKLLIQFQNNGVVDDSQLPKDRFSAERLKGVDSTLKIQPAKLEDSAVYLCASSLDSSTGELFFGEGSRLTVL.

This chain connects TRBV5-1 to TRBJ2-7; D is ambiguous. Trimming removed 0 bases from V and 2 bases from J, with 9 bases in between. This CDR3 has 14 amino acids. CDR1 is SGHRS and CDR2 is YFSETQ in the germline V gene. CDR3 nucleotide sequence: TGCGCCAGCAGCTTGGACAGCCTGACCTACGAGCAGTACTTC. Translating it yields CASSLDSLTYEQYF.

This chain links TRBV10-2 with TRBJ1-1; no clear D gene. From germline, CDR1 is WSHSY and CDR2 SAAADI. V was pared by 6 bases and J by 5 bases, with 10 bases between. This CDR3 has 12 residues. Here the CDR3 reads CASSQVGTEAFF. CDR3 nucleotide sequence: TGCGCCAGCAGCCAGGTGGGTACTGAAGCTTTCTTT.

This chain uses TRBV19 with TRBJ2-7; 9 bases are a match to TRBD1. The CDR3 extends over 16 amino acids. The ends lost 3 bases at V and 6 bases at J; junction bases unmatched: 12. The germline V gene encodes CDR1 LNHDA and CDR2 SQIVND (reference sequence). Here the CDR3 DNA reads TGTGCCAGTAGTATTCTCCCGGGACAGGGCTGGGGCGAGCAGTACTTC. It encodes CASSILPGQGWGEQYF.

CDR3 residues: CASSPGGGWGGTEAFF. CDR3 sequence (DNA): TGCGCCAGCAGCCCGGGAGGGGGTTGGGGAGGGACTGAAGCTTTCTTT. The genes are TRBV5-1 and TRBJ1-1; perhaps TRBD1 as D (6 bases). Trimming stripped 4 bases from V and 5 bases from J, with 21 bases between. The CDR3 totals 16 residues. Germline V gives CDR1 SGHRS, CDR2 YFSETQ.

This clone was seen a single time. The chain joins TRBV5-1 to TRBJ1-2, with D possibly TRBD1 on 5 matching bases. Germline V gene lookup returns CDR1 SGHRS and CDR2 YFSETQ. V shed 0 bases and J shed 6 bases, with 12 bases lying between them. The CDR3 consists of 14 residues. The CDR3 loop is CASSLGQGNNGYTF. The CDR3 bases are TGCGCCAGCAGCTTGGGGCAGGGCAACAATGGCTACACCTTC.

The CDR3 DNA follows: TGTGCCAGCAGCGAGCGGGCGCGGGGGGCTGAAGCTTTCTTT. The encoded protein is CASSERARGAEAFF. This chain links TRBV21-1 with TRBJ1-1. TRBV21-1 is marked as a pseudogene. This CDR3 comprises 14 residues.

The CDR3 nucleotides read TGTGCAAGTCGCTTAGCTAGCGGGCGACACAATGAGCAGTTCTTC. Amino acids: CASRLASGRHNEQFF. The rearrangement links TRBV12-2 to TRBJ2-1; the table gives TRBD2 as D, unverified against the DNA. TRBV12-2 is an annotated pseudogene. The CDR3 sequence is 15 residues long.

The CDR3 region is CSASSPNYGYTF. CDR3 DNA sequence: TGCAGTGCTAGTTCGCCTAACTATGGCTACACCTTC. This chain links TRBV20-1 with TRBJ1-2; D unclear. V was trimmed by 3 bases and J by 0 bases, leaving 5 bases between them. Germline CDR1 and CDR2: DFQATT and SNEGSKA (reference sequence). There are 12 residues in the CDR3.

The sample holds one count of this clone. V gene TRBV14 combines with J gene TRBJ2-2; D gene unclear. The V end was cut by 6 bases, the J end by 4 bases, with 9 bases between. Germline-derived CDR1 and CDR2 are SGHDN and FVKESK. This CDR3 comprises 13 residues. In DNA, the CDR3 is TGTGCCAGCAGACAACCCCTCACCGGGGAGCTGTTTTTT. This gives the protein CASRQPLTGELFF.

This clone showed up just a few times. The chain employs TRBV29-1 and TRBJ1-4; TRBD1 aligns across 9 bases. V lost 4 bases to trimming and J lost 8 bases; unmatched junction nucleotides: 2. This CDR3 is 12 amino acids long. Germline V gene data show CDR1 as SQVTM and CDR2 as ANQGSEA. In DNA, the CDR3 is TGCAGCGTTGGGGACAGGGACGAAAAACTGTTTTTT. It yields the protein CSVGDRDEKLFF. Drawing the rest from reference TRBV29-1 and TRBJ1-4, the complete variable domain is SAVISQKPSRDICQRGTSLTIQCQVDSQVTMMFWYRQQPGQSLTLIATANQGSEATYESGFVIDKFPISRPNLTFSTLTVSNMSPEDSSIYLCSVGDRDEKLFFGSGTQLSVL.

The chain recombines TRBV18 with TRBJ2-7; 11 nucleotides line up with TRBD1. The CDR3 extends over 15 amino acids. Germline assignment: CDR1 KGHSH and CDR2 LQKENI. V shed 3 bases, J shed 1 base, and the junction held 2 bases outside the gene matches. For the CDR3, the DNA is TGTGCCAGCTCACCCGGGACAGGGGGTTCCTACGAGCAGTACTTC. Amino acids: CASSPGTGGSYEQYF.

The CDR3 loop reads CASSPQGEKLFF. The CDR3 DNA follows: TGTGCCAGCAGTCCCCAAGGGGAAAAACTGTTTTTT. This chain links TRBV28 with TRBJ1-4; no clear D gene. The V gene lost 5 bases and the J gene lost 8 bases, with 9 bases spanning the gap. Germline CDR1 MDHEN, CDR2 SYDVKM. The CDR3 is made up of 12 amino acids.

This clone appeared once. The rearrangement joins TRBV4-1 to TRBJ2-6; unclear D gene. V shed 4 bases and J shed 0 bases, with 22 bases lying between them. CDR3 length: 20 amino acids. Germline CDR1 MGHRA, CDR2 YSYEKL. Here the CDR3 DNA reads TGCGCCAGCAGCCCCGCGGTCCCGAGACATTTGTTCTCTGGGGCCAACGTCCTGACTTTC. Encoded protein: CASSPAVPRHLFSGANVLTF.